The 27 T cell receptor beta chains reported below all come from one sample, sequenced in a study of cytomegalovirus exposure and HLA in healthy donors (TCRdb year 2017). Library creation used the immunoSEQ multiplex PCR assay. A mixture of 60 forward primers for TCR Vbeta segments and 13 reverse primers for TCR Jbeta segments was used in the multiplex PCR. Here the immuneACCESS table is served through TCRdb, limited to in-frame sequences with V and J called. Missing clones are a known gap in these copies; in checked studies unresolved V genes cover under half, and the rest lacks a known reason. Counted in this sample were approximately 76,000 clones; around 79% of them appeared once. The top ten clonotypes cover 2.5% of the sample. Sequencing was performed on PBMCs. The receptor source for this set is a man aged 25 to 40 in good health and CMV-seronegative.

V and J are TRBV2 and TRBJ1-5, with 7 bases lining up with TRBD1. The germline V gene has CDR1 SNHLY and CDR2 FYNNEI. Losses at the gene ends were 6 bases for V and 0 bases for J; bases not matched to a gene: 5. The CDR3 extends over 15 amino acids. The CDR3 DNA follows: TGTGCCAGCAGGACCCAGGGGGTTAGCAATCAGCCCCAGCATTTT. Protein: CASRTQGVSNQPQHF.

The rearrangement joins TRBV10-3 to TRBJ2-7, with TRBD2 matching over 15 bases. The CDR3 contains 16 residues. Germline V lookup: CDR1 ENHRY, CDR2 SYGVKD. The J segment lost 0 bases and the V segment lost 6 bases, leaving 3 bases of the junction unmatched. CDR3 in amino acids: CAIRGLAGGDSYEQYF. The CDR3 DNA follows: TGTGCCATCAGAGGACTAGCGGGGGGGGACTCCTACGAGCAGTACTTC.

The genes are TRBV28 and TRBJ1-2; 7 bases agree with TRBD1. V lost 7 bases and J lost 8; bases outside the gene matches: 13. Looked up from germline, CDR1 is MDHEN and CDR2 is SYDVKM. This CDR3 has 14 residues. For the CDR3, the DNA is TGTGCCAGCAACCTTAGGACAGGAGGGAAAGGCTACACCTTC. Amino acid sequence: CASNLRTGGKGYTF.

This sequence joins TRBV5-8 and TRBJ2-5; weak D call: TRBD1 (6 bases). The germline V gene has CDR1 SGHTS and CDR2 YDEGEE. The ends were cut back, 2 bases at V and 0 bases at J, with 14 bases in the middle. The CDR3 consists of 16 residues. DNA of the CDR3: TGTGCCAGCAGCTTATTTAAAGGGGGTGACCAAGAGACCCAGTACTTC. Amino acids: CASSLFKGGDQETQYF.

The rearrangement joins TRBV18 to TRBJ2-1; TRBD2 matches at 9 bases. V trimming: 3 bases; J trimming: 9 bases; junction bases outside the gene matches: 6. From germline, CDR1 is KGHSH and CDR2 LQKENI. The CDR3 is 14 amino acids. The CDR3 loop is CASSPRGGAAEQFF. Written as DNA, the CDR3 is TGTGCCAGCTCACCCCGCGGGGGGGCCGCTGAGCAGTTCTTC.

In its sample, this clone was seen a few times. The chain has TRBV7-2 and TRBJ1-2; TRBD1 aligns across 7 bases. J gave up 8 bases and V 3 bases, and 24 bases lay outside the gene matches. This CDR3 comprises 19 residues. Germline CDR1 reads SGHTA; CDR2 reads FQGNSA. The CDR3 region is CASSFGGGPPRGTDKGYTF. The CDR3, as DNA: TGTGCCAGCAGCTTTGGCGGAGGTCCGCCACGAGGGACAGACAAAGGCTACACCTTC.

This sequence joins TRBV29-1 and TRBJ1-2; D remains unclear. This CDR3 has 12 residues. Germline CDR1 is SQVTM and CDR2 is ANQGSEA. V dropped 6 bases and J dropped 10 bases, with 18 bases sitting between them. Written as DNA, the CDR3 is TGCAGCGTGATGCTCGCTAACTCTGACTACACCTTC. Translated: CSVMLANSDYTF. The full variable domain, with the rest looked up from reference TRBV29-1 and TRBJ1-2, is SAVISQKPSRDICQRGTSLTIQCQVDSQVTMMFWYRQQPGQSLTLIATANQGSEATYESGFVIDKFPISRPNLTFSTLTVSNMSPEDSSIYLCSVMLANSDYTFGSGTRLTVV.

The rearrangement links TRBV30 to TRBJ2-2, with unresolved D. From germline, CDR1 is GTSNPN and CDR2 SVGIG (reference sequence). Trimming pared 2 bases from V and 1 base from J, leaving 5 bases between. CDR3 length: 13 amino acids. CDR3 coding DNA: TGTGCCTGGAGTATTCAGAACACCGGGGAGCTGTTTTTT. This encodes CAWSIQNTGELFF. The full variable domain, completed using reference TRBV30 and TRBJ2-2, is SQTIHQWPATLVQPVGSPLSLECTVEGTSNPNLYWYRQAAGRGLQLLFYSVGIGQISSEVPQNLSASRPQDRQFILSSKKLLLSDSGFYLCAWSIQNTGELFFGEGSRLTVL.

The table lists this clone with a count of one. The chain couples TRBV4-2 to TRBJ2-2; 8 bases agree with TRBD1. Trimming removed 2 bases from V and 6 bases from J; junction bases left unmatched: 14. This CDR3 contains 18 residues. In germline, CDR1 is LGHNA, CDR2 YNFKEQ. CDR3 DNA: TGTGCCAGCAGCCAAAACCAAAACAGGGGGTTTGGTTCCGGGGAGCTGTTTTTT. Translation: CASSQNQNRGFGSGELFF.

This chain links TRBV19 with TRBJ1-6; 9 bases map to TRBD1. V lost 4 bases to trimming and J lost 7 bases; unmatched junction nucleotides: 5. The CDR3 length is 15 residues. Germline lookup yields CDR1 LNHDA and CDR2 SQIVND (reference sequence). The CDR3: CASSTGQGWNSPLHF. The CDR3, as DNA: TGTGCCAGTAGTACGGGACAGGGTTGGAATTCACCCCTCCACTTT. Variable domain in full (rest from reference TRBV19 and TRBJ1-6): DGGITQSPKYLFRKEGQNVTLSCEQNLNHDAMYWYRQDPGQGLRLIYYSQIVNDFQKGDIAEGYSVSREKKESFPLTVTSAQKNPTAFYLCASSTGQGWNSPLHFGNGTRLTVT.

The chain links TRBV28 to TRBJ1-5; D uncertain. The CDR3 has 14 residues. CDR1 is MDHEN and CDR2 is SYDVKM in the germline V gene. V was trimmed by 3 bases and J by 0 bases, leaving 6 bases between them. The DNA for the CDR3 is TGTGCCAGCAGTTTTCAGGCTAGCAATCAGCCCCAGCATTTT. Amino acids: CASSFQASNQPQHF.

This clone was observed a few times. This rearrangement joins TRBV6-1 to TRBJ1-1, with 8 positions matching TRBD1. The V gene end was trimmed by 11 bases and the J gene end by 1 base; junction bases not matched to a gene: 6. The CDR3 is made up of 13 amino acids. CDR1 is MNHNS, CDR2 SASEGT, per germline. CDR3 DNA sequence: TGTGCCGGTCAAGGACAGGGGAACACTGAAGCTTTCTTT. Translated, it gives CAGQGQGNTEAFF.

The chain combines TRBV6-1 with TRBJ2-7; the match to TRBD1 covers 10 bases. The V gene's germline CDR1 is MNHNS and CDR2 SASEGT. The CDR3 extends over 15 amino acids. Trimming took 3 bases from V and 7 from J; bases not matched to a gene: 9. CDR3 residues: CASSDPDRGLWEQYF. CDR3 in DNA: TGTGCCAGCAGTGATCCTGACAGGGGGCTATGGGAGCAGTACTTC.

V gene TRBV19 combines with J gene TRBJ2-1, with D possibly being TRBD2 (6 bases). The CDR3 has 13 residues. Trimming left V 6 bases short and J 6 bases short, with 12 bases between. CDR1 is LNHDA and CDR2 is SQIVND in the germline V gene (reference sequence). In DNA form, the CDR3 reads TGTGCCAGTAGCCATGGGGGAGGCAATGAGCAGTTCTTC. Amino acid sequence: CASSHGGGNEQFF.

This chain connects TRBV6-5 to TRBJ2-1; 10 bases map to TRBD2. The junction had 7 bases not matched to a gene; V was cut back by 7 bases and J by 7 bases. The CDR3 spans 14 residues. Germline-derived CDR1 and CDR2 are MNHEY and SVGAGI. The CDR3 here is CASTASGGLNEQFF. The CDR3 DNA is TGTGCCAGCACCGCTAGCGGGGGTCTAAATGAGCAGTTCTTC.

The rearrangement joins TRBV7-6 to TRBJ2-3; the D is unclear. Germline loops: CDR1 SGHVS, CDR2 FNYEAQ. The CDR3 loop spans 13 amino acids. V was trimmed by 5 bases and J by 4 bases, leaving 10 bases between them. The CDR3 nucleotides are TGTGCCAGCAGCCCCTATTTGTCAGATACGCAGTATTTT. It yields the protein CASSPYLSDTQYF.

The chain employs TRBV5-1 and TRBJ1-6; 8 nucleotides match TRBD1. Germline CDR1 is SGHRS and CDR2 is YFSETQ. V lost 0 bases, J lost 0 bases, and 2 bases stayed unmatched. This CDR3 has 17 amino acids. The CDR3 protein is CASSLGDRSSYNSPLHF. The CDR3 DNA is TGCGCCAGCAGCTTGGGGGACAGGAGCTCCTATAATTCACCCCTCCACTTT. The full variable domain, completed using reference TRBV5-1 and TRBJ1-6, is KAGVTQTPRYLIKTRGQQVTLSCSPISGHRSVSWYQQTPGQGLQFLFEYFSETQRNKGNFPGRFSGRQFSNSRSEMNVSTLELGDSALYLCASSLGDRSSYNSPLHFGNGTRLTVT.

The genes are TRBV6-1 and TRBJ1-1, with TRBD1 as a possible D gene (6 bases). Germline values: CDR1 MNHNS, CDR2 SASEGT. Trimming cost V 8 bases and J 2 bases, with 15 bases left between them. This CDR3 is 14 amino acids long. The CDR3 DNA reads as TGTGCCAGCGTGGTCCCAGGGGATAACACTGAAGCTTTCTTT. Amino acids: CASVVPGDNTEAFF.

V and J are TRBV19 and TRBJ2-5; 11 positions match TRBD2. Germline values: CDR1 LNHDA, CDR2 SQIVND (reference sequence). V lost 5 bases and J lost 5; bases outside the gene matches: 7. This CDR3 contains 15 residues. CDR3 sequence (DNA): TGTGCCAGTAGTTCCAGGACTAGCGGGCGGGAGACCCAGTACTTC. Encoded protein: CASSSRTSGRETQYF.

V is TRBV18 and J is TRBJ1-2, with a weak D call TRBD1 (6 bases). Germline lookup yields CDR1 KGHSH and CDR2 LQKENI. The CDR3 is made up of 15 amino acids. The V gene lost 3 bases and the J gene lost 3 bases, with 14 bases spanning the gap. Here the CDR3 DNA reads TGTGCCAGCTCACCTTCCGCAGGGGTCGACTATGGCTACACCTTC. It yields the protein CASSPSAGVDYGYTF.

The chain uses TRBV6-1 and TRBJ1-1; 7 nucleotides agree with TRBD1. V shed 3 bases and J 6 bases; nucleotides not matched to a gene: 4. CDR1 and CDR2 (germline): MNHNS, SASEGT. This CDR3 contains 13 residues. CDR3 DNA: TGTGCCAGCAGTGAGCGGGACAGATCTGAAGCTTTCTTT. Protein sequence: CASSERDRSEAFF.

V gene TRBV27 combines with J gene TRBJ2-1, with 7 positions matching TRBD2. The CDR3 runs to 14 residues. V lost 2 bases, J lost 10 bases, and 8 bases stayed unmatched. Germline V gene lookup returns CDR1 MNHEY and CDR2 SMNVEV (reference sequence). The CDR3 here is CASSLMREFGEQFF. The CDR3 region has the DNA TGTGCCAGCAGTTTAATGCGGGAGTTCGGGGAGCAGTTCTTC.

Only one count was recorded for this clone. The chain uses TRBV7-2 and TRBJ1-2, with TRBD1 identical over 7 bases. The J segment lost 6 bases and the V segment lost 3 bases, leaving 16 bases of the junction unmatched. Per the germline V gene, CDR1 is SGHTA and CDR2 is FQGNSA. The CDR3 spans 17 residues. The CDR3 DNA reads TGTGCCAGCAGCTTGGGGCCGACAGGGACCCTGGGCGATGGCTACACCTTC. Protein sequence: CASSLGPTGTLGDGYTF.

The chain is built from TRBV18 and TRBJ2-1; 16 bases are shared with TRBD2. The ends lost 0 bases at V and 7 bases at J; junction bases unmatched: 0. In germline, CDR1 is KGHSH, CDR2 LQKENI. The CDR3 extends over 16 amino acids. The chain's CDR3 is CASSPPGLAGGNEQFF. The CDR3 DNA sequence: TGTGCCAGCTCACCACCGGGACTAGCGGGAGGGAATGAGCAGTTCTTC. The full variable domain, with the rest looked up from reference TRBV18 and TRBJ2-1, is NAGVMQNPRHLVRRRGQEARLRCSPMKGHSHVYWYRQLPEEGLKFMVYLQKENIIDESGMPKERFSAEFPKEGPSILRIQQVVRGDSAAYFCASSPPGLAGGNEQFFGPGTRLTVL.

The chain couples TRBV5-1 to TRBJ2-4; possibly TRBD2 for D (5 bases). The ends were cut back, 0 bases at V and 3 bases at J, with 7 bases in the middle. This CDR3 region has 14 residues. The V gene's germline CDR1 is SGHRS and CDR2 YFSETQ. CDR3: CASSLAGSKNIQYF. DNA of the CDR3: TGCGCCAGCAGCTTGGCGGGGAGCAAAAACATTCAGTACTTC. The entire variable domain, with the rest obtained from reference TRBV5-1 and TRBJ2-4, is as follows: KAGVTQTPRYLIKTRGQQVTLSCSPISGHRSVSWYQQTPGQGLQFLFEYFSETQRNKGNFPGRFSGRQFSNSRSEMNVSTLELGDSALYLCASSLAGSKNIQYFGAGTRLSVL.

The chain's CDR3 is CASSQESRTGGFYEQFF. The CDR3 DNA follows: TGCGCCAGCAGCCAAGAGAGCAGGACAGGGGGCTTCTATGAGCAGTTCTTC. V gene TRBV4-3 combines with J gene TRBJ2-1; 11 nucleotides align to TRBD1. The V gene's germline CDR1 is LGHNA and CDR2 YSLEER. The CDR3 length is 17 residues. Trimming removed 0 bases from V and 8 bases from J; junction bases left unmatched: 9.

In nucleotides, the CDR3 is TGTGCCAGCAGTGACGTCTTTTACGGGGAATCCCTGACTTCACCCCTCCACTTT. The encoded protein is CASSDVFYGESLTSPLHF. The chain links TRBV6-4 to TRBJ1-6, with D unresolved. The CDR3 contains 18 residues. V lost 2 bases and J 9 bases, leaving 23 bases between the germline ends. Germline CDR1 is MRHNA and CDR2 is SNTAGT.